Following are 4 T cell receptor beta chains from one sample sequenced in a study of blood T cells in healthy people across ages. A sample-barcoded 5' primer and a J-beta primer mix were used in a second PCR of about 7 to 12 cycles. Each CDR3 protein gets one entry after TCRdb re-called the 5' RACE reads with MiXCR. Seen here are roughly 680,000 distinct CDR3 sequences, approximately 52% observed once, and the top ten hold around an eighth. The sequenced sample consisted of blood. These receptors all come from a woman aged 80 or over in good health.

This clonotype was detected many times. The rearrangement joins TRBV2 to TRBJ2-1, with 7 nucleotides matching TRBD2. Germline-derived CDR1 and CDR2 are SNHLY and FYNNEI. The CDR3 is 15 residues long. Germline trimming cut 6 bases from V and 5 bases from J; bases unmatched to any gene: 10. This CDR3 is CASSSEAGPHNEQFF. CDR3 nucleotides: TGTGCCAGCAGCTCCGAAGCGGGACCCCACAATGAGCAGTTCTTC.

About this clonotype itself: A read error may explain this, as a much larger clone is one base away. The gene calls are TRBV20-1 and TRBJ2-1; 8 bases match TRBD2. The CDR3 loop spans 14 amino acids. The V gene end was trimmed by 3 bases and the J gene end by 6 bases; junction bases not matched to a gene: 7. Germline CDR1 is DFQATT and CDR2 is SNEGSKA (reference sequence). CDR3 nucleotide sequence: TGCAGTGCTAGTAGCCGGGGGGGATTCAATGAGCAGTTCTTC. Its translation: CSASSRGGFNEQFF.

Ten or more counts support this clonotype. The chain employs TRBV20-1 and TRBJ2-1; 13 bases map to TRBD2. CDR1 and CDR2 from the germline V gene are DFQATT and SNEGSKA (reference sequence). The junction had 6 bases not matched to a gene; V was cut back by 6 bases and J by 4 bases. The CDR3 loop spans 15 amino acids. The CDR3 region is CSAPTSGRLYNEQFF. The CDR3 DNA follows: TGCAGTGCCCCGACTAGCGGGAGGTTATACAATGAGCAGTTCTTC.

V and J are TRBV6-1 and TRBJ2-5, with D possibly being TRBD2 (6 bases). V lost 3 bases to trimming and J lost 7 bases, with 24 bases between them. This CDR3 is 17 amino acids long. Germline lookup yields CDR1 MNHNS and CDR2 SASEGT. CDR3 coding DNA: TGTGCCAGCAGTGACGAACGTCGGGGGACTGTGCTAAGGACCCAGTACTTC. Translated: CASSDERRGTVLRTQYF.